The clone carrying this TCR beta chain was seen repeatedly, ten times or more. Its specificity is not known. This sample was taken from a study of T-cell memory formation after mild COVID-19. Looking at the study overall: Largely, the TCR clusters proved donor specific.

Findings and caveats of the study: Memory from before infection featured some responding clones, which suggests cross-reactive memory joined.

5'RACE with constant-segment primers yielded barcoded, UMI-tagged TCR alpha and TCR beta cDNA libraries. TCRdb re-derived calls from the 5' RACE reads in MiXCR, one entry per CDR3 protein. The repertoire holds 350,000 to 550,000 distinct CDR3 sequences, with approximately 18% as singletons. The length of the CDR3 is 13 residues. The V end lost 7 bases, the J end lost 1 base, and 9 bases lay between the germline ends. Germline V gene lookup returns CDR1 MDHEN and CDR2 SYDVKM. The genes are TRBV28 and TRBJ2-3; maybe TRBD2 (6 bases). Sample: PBMCs or a T cell subset sorted from them (not recorded which). This TCR was recovered from a man in his late teens or twenties who had mild COVID-19 (a few samples of this study predate the infection). Cell type and time point are not known. The CDR3 protein is CASNPSGTDTQYF. CDR3 coding DNA: TGTGCCAGCAACCCTAGCGGCACAGATACGCAGTATTTT.